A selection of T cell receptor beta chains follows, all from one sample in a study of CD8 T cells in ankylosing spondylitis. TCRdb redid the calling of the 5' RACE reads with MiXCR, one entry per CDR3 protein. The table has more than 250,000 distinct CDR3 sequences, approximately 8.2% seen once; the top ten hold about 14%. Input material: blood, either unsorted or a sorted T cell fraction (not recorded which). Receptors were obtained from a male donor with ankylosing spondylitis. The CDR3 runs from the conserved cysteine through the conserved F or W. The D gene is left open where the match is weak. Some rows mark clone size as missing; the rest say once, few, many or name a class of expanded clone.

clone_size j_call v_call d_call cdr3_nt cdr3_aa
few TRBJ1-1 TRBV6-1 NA TGTGCCAGCAGGGGGGGAATGAACACTGAAGCTTTCTTT CASRGGMNTEAFF
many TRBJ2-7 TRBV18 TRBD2 TGTGCCAGCTCACTAGCGGGAGAAACCTACGAGCAGTACTTC CASSLAGETYEQYF
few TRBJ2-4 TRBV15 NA TGTGCCACCAGCAGAGATCTTAGGGCCGCCTTGGGGATTCAGTACTTC CATSRDLRAALGIQYF
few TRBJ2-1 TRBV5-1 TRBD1 TGCGCCAGCAGTAGCAGACAGGGGTACAATGAGCAGTTCTTC CASSSRQGYNEQFF
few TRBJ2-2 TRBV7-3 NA TGTGCCAGCAGCGTTAATAGACCCAACACCGGGGAGCTGTTTTTT CASSVNRPNTGELFF
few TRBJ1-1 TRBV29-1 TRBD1 TGCAGCGCCAGACAGGGGGGCGTGAACACTGAAGCTTTCTTT CSARQGGVNTEAFF
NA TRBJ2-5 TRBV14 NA TGTGCCAGCAGCCAAGCTCTCCCAGAGACCCAGTACTTC CASSQALPETQYF
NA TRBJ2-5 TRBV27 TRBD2 TGTGCCAGCAGTTTATCGACTAGCGGGAGGGAGACCCAGTACTTC CASSLSTSGRETQYF
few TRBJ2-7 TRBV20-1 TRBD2 TGCAGTGCTAAGTGGGACTACTCCTACGAGCAGTACTTC CSAKWDYSYEQYF
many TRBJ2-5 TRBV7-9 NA TGTGCCAGCAGCTTACAAAGTATCGAGACCCAGTACTTC CASSLQSIETQYF
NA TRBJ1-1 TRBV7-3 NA TGTGCCAGCAGCCAGTTAGGGAACACTGAAGCTTTCTTT CASSQLGNTEAFF
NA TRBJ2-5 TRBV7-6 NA TGTGCCAGCAGCTTAATGGTGAAGACTCAAGAGACCCAGTACTTC CASSLMVKTQETQYF
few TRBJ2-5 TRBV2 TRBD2 TGTGCCAGCAAGGGACTAGCGGAAGAGACCCAGTACTTC CASKGLAEETQYF
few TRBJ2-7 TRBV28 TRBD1 TGTGCCAGCAGTTTACGTCAGGGGGCGCTTATCGAGCAGTACTTC CASSLRQGALIEQYF
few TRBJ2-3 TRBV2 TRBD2 TGTGCCAGCAGTGACCGCGGGAGTGGTACAGATACGCAGTATTTT CASSDRGSGTDTQYF
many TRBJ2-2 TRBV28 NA TGTGCCAGCAGGCGTAACACCGGGGAGCTGTTTTTT CASRRNTGELFF
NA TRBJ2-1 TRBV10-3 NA TGTGCCATCAGGGGCCAGGGGGAGGGCCGGGATGAGCAGTTCTTC CAIRGQGEGRDEQFF
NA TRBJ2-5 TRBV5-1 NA TGCGCCAGCAGCGAGGGAGCCCAAGAGACCCAGTACTTC CASSEGAQETQYF
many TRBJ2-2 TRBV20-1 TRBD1 TGCAGTGCTAGAGAGTCGGACAGGGACACCGGGGAGCTGTTTTTT CSARESDRDTGELFF
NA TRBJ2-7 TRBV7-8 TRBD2 TGTGCCAGCAGCGTGACTAGCGGGACTTACGAGCAGTACTTC CASSVTSGTYEQYF
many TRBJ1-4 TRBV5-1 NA TGCGCCAGCAGCTTCCACAGCGACAATGAAAAACTGTTTTTT CASSFHSDNEKLFF
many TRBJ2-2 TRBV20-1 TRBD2 TGCAGTGCTAGGCCAGCGGGAGGAAACACCGGGGAGCTGTTTTTT CSARPAGGNTGELFF
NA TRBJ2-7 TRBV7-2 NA TGTGCCAGCAGCTTAGCCGACAGTAAAAAGTACTTC CASSLADSKKYF
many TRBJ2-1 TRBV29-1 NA TGCAGCGTTGATCGGTCGAGCTCCTACAATGAGCAGTTCTTC CSVDRSSSYNEQFF
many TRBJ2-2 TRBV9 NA TGTGCCAGCAGCGTAGGGCAAGCTGGGGAGCTGTTTTTT CASSVGQAGELFF
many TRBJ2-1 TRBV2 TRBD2 TGTGCCAGCAGATTAGCGGGGGGGTCCTACAATGAGCAGTTCTTC CASRLAGGSYNEQFF
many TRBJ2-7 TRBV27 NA TGTGCCAGCAGTTCGATCTCCTACGAGCAGTACTTC CASSSISYEQYF
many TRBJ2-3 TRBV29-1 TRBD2 TGCAGCGCCGGGACTAGCGGGAGCGATACGCAGTATTTT CSAGTSGSDTQYF
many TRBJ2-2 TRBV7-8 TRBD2 TGTGCCAGCAGCTCGGGACTAGCGGGAGGATTGGCCGGGGAGCTGTTTTTT CASSSGLAGGLAGELFF
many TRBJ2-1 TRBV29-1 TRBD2 TGCAGCGTGGATAGCCCTTTCGGACTAGCGGGCGACTACAATGAGCAGTTCTTC CSVDSPFGLAGDYNEQFF
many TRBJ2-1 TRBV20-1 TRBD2 TGCAGTGCTAGAGCCCCGGGACTAGCGGGAGTAATGGACAATGAGCAGTTCTTC CSARAPGLAGVMDNEQFF
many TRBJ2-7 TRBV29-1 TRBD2 TGCAGCGTTGATTTAGCGGGAGGTGACGAGCAGTACTTC CSVDLAGGDEQYF